This TCR beta chain was obtained from a study of graft-versus-host responses after intestinal transplantation. Germline assignment: CDR1 SGHRS and CDR2 YFSETQ. Unmatched junction bases numbered 12, after V lost 5 bases and J lost 7 bases. The CDR3 sequence is 15 residues long. Regarding the study as a whole: Individuals who had graft-donor T cell macrochimerism had allografts that showed high graft-versus-host to host-versus-graft clonal ratios. Recipient marrow showed GvH clones, some seen first in ileum or blood.

Some clones are missing from TCRdb's copy, which holds only in-frame ones; the method was immunoSEQ multiplex PCR. The sample carries about 81,000 clones, around 93% recorded once. This clone was observed once. Its antigen is currently unknown. The rearrangement uses TRBV5-1 and TRBJ2-1; TRBD2 matches at 7 bases. The receptor was isolated from a human donor who was the organ donor for an intestinal transplant. The material sequenced was unstimulated CD4+ T cells sorted from spleen or lymph node cells, taken before transplant. CDR3 sequence reads: CASRGLRAGENEQFF. The CDR3 coding sequence is TGCGCCAGCAGGGGACTCAGGGCGGGAGAGAATGAGCAGTTCTTC.